These 32 T cell receptor beta chains share one sample of origin, sequenced in a study of blood T cell repertoires in COVID-19. The protocol was immunoSEQ multiplex PCR, while the TCRdb copy is restricted to in-frame clones and leaves out a portion. Seen here are about 270,000 clones, 86% observed once, and the top ten hold about an eighth. The sequenced sample consisted of peripheral blood. These receptors were obtained from a woman aged 25 to 39 with COVID-19, enrolled during active disease.

This clone was counted a few times. The chain combines TRBV6-5 with TRBJ2-4; 7 bases are shared with TRBD2. V lost 6 bases and J lost 9; bases outside the gene matches: 8. Germline lookup yields CDR1 MNHEY and CDR2 SVGAGI. This CDR3 contains 13 residues. The CDR3 is CASRREGSVIQYF. DNA of the CDR3: TGTGCCAGCAGAAGGGAGGGGTCGGTCATTCAGTACTTC.

The V and J genes are TRBV9 and TRBJ1-3; no firm D call. The V gene lost 0 bases and the J gene lost 4 bases, with 14 bases spanning the gap. Germline V gene lookup returns CDR1 SGDLS and CDR2 YYNGEE. This CDR3 is 16 amino acids long. In DNA form, the CDR3 reads TGTGCCAGCAGCGTAGCTACTGAGGGAAGCGGAAACACCATATATTTT. The encoded protein is CASSVATEGSGNTIYF. Looking up the rest from reference TRBV9 and TRBJ1-3 gives the full variable domain: DSGVTQTPKHLITATGQRVTLRCSPRSGDLSVYWYQQSLDQGLQFLIQYYNGEERAKGNILERFSAQQFPDLHSELNLSSLELGDSALYFCASSVATEGSGNTIYFGEGSWLTVV.

This chain connects TRBV11-3 to TRBJ2-2; 10 nucleotides align to TRBD1. Trimming took 2 bases from V and 6 from J; bases not matched to a gene: 12. This CDR3 is 18 amino acids long. Germline CDR1 reads SGHNT; CDR2 reads YENEEA. The CDR3 here is CASSLTLDRGPRPGELFF. CDR3 bases: TGTGCCAGCAGCTTAACCCTTGACAGGGGGCCGAGGCCCGGGGAGCTGTTTTTT.

J is TRBJ2-7 and V is TRBV5-1; D possibly corresponds to TRBD1 (5 bases). The V and J ends lost 1 base and 1 base respectively, with 6 bases between them. Germline V gives CDR1 SGHRS, CDR2 YFSETQ. The CDR3 length is 13 residues. CDR3 sequence reads: CASSLKGSYEQYF. The CDR3 bases are TGCGCCAGCAGCTTGAAGGGGTCCTACGAGCAGTACTTC.

The chain employs TRBV14 and TRBJ2-1, with 7 nucleotides matching TRBD1. CDR3 size: 21 residues. Trimming took 3 bases from V and 4 from J; bases not matched to a gene: 24. In germline, CDR1 is SGHDN, CDR2 FVKESK. The CDR3 sequence is CASSHYRELSGQRHRYNEQFF. CDR3 DNA: TGTGCCAGCAGCCATTACAGGGAGTTATCGGGACAGAGACATAGATACAATGAGCAGTTCTTC.

The chain joins TRBV4-2 to TRBJ2-1; 13 bases are a match to TRBD2. This CDR3 region has 16 residues. The J segment lost 8 bases and the V segment lost 1 base, leaving 5 bases of the junction unmatched. The germline gives CDR1 LGHNA, CDR2 YNFKEQ. The CDR3 DNA reads as TGTGCCAGCAGCCAAGCCGGGACTAGCGGGAAATATGAGCAGTTCTTC. Amino acid sequence: CASSQAGTSGKYEQFF.

A few counts support this clone. The CDR3 spells CATSGTGVTGELFF. The CDR3 nucleotides are TGTGCCACTTCCGGGACAGGGGTCACCGGGGAGCTGTTTTTT. The chain employs TRBV28 and TRBJ2-2; 10 nucleotides agree with TRBD1. Germline values: CDR1 MDHEN, CDR2 SYDVKM. The CDR3 consists of 14 residues. The junction had 6 bases not matched to a gene; V was cut back by 10 bases and J by 4 bases.

The chain combines TRBV3-1 (or the pseudogene TRBV3-2) with TRBJ2-3; 10 bases are shared with TRBD2. The CDR3 extends over 15 amino acids. V lost 4 bases and J lost 2; bases outside the gene matches: 3. CDR1 is LGHDT and CDR2 is YNNKEL in the germline V gene (reference sequence). CDR3 loop: CASSLTSGATDTQYF. CDR3 DNA sequence: TGTGCCAGCAGCCTAACTAGCGGGGCCACAGATACGCAGTATTTT.

This clone was seen a handful of times. The J gene is TRBJ1-5, the V gene TRBV28; possible D gene TRBD1, 6 bases. The germline V gene encodes CDR1 MDHEN and CDR2 SYDVKM. This CDR3 contains 13 residues. V was shortened by 10 bases and J by 0 bases, with 10 bases between the two germline ends. In DNA, the CDR3 is TGTGCCACGGGACAAATTAGCAATCAGCCCCAGCATTTT. This translates into CATGQISNQPQHF. Using reference TRBV28 and TRBJ1-5 for the parts outside the CDR3, the full variable domain is DVKVTQSSRYLVKRTGEKVFLECVQDMDHENMFWYRQDPGLGLRLIYFSYDVKMKEKGDIPEGYSVSREKKERFSLILESASTNQTSMYLCATGQISNQPQHFGDGTRLSIL.

The chain employs TRBV11-2 and TRBJ2-5, with TRBD2 matching over 8 bases. J was trimmed by 1 base and V by 8 bases; bases with no gene match: 12. The germline gives CDR1 SGHAT, CDR2 FQNNGV. The CDR3 sequence is 16 residues long. The chain's CDR3 is CASLNRASGPQETQYF. The DNA for the CDR3 is TGTGCCAGCCTAAATCGGGCTAGCGGGCCCCAAGAGACCCAGTACTTC. Full variable domain (rest looked up from reference TRBV11-2 and TRBJ2-5): EAGVAQSPRYKIIEKRQSVAFWCNPISGHATLYWYQQILGQGPKLLIQFQNNGVVDDSQLPKDRFSAERLKGVDSTLKIQPAKLEDSAVYLCASLNRASGPQETQYFGPGTRLLVL.

This clone was detected once. This chain connects TRBV5-6 to TRBJ2-3, with D possibly TRBD1 on 5 matching bases. V shed 6 bases and J shed 6 bases, with 11 bases lying between them. The CDR3 totals 12 residues. The germline gives CDR1 SGHDT, CDR2 YYEEEE. CDR3 sequence (DNA): TGTGCCAGCAAAGGGGCCGGCGATACGCAGTATTTT. Residues: CASKGAGDTQYF.

The rearrangement uses TRBV5-6 and TRBJ2-7; weak D call: TRBD1 (6 bases). CDR3 length equals 15 residues. The V and J ends lost 4 bases and 2 bases respectively, with 16 bases between them. CDR1 SGHDT and CDR2 YYEEEE come from the germline V gene. The CDR3 here is CASSPTGRATYEQYF. The CDR3 DNA follows: TGTGCCAGCAGCCCGACAGGAAGGGCGACCTACGAGCAGTACTTC.

The rearrangement joins TRBV7-8 to TRBJ2-3, with 9 bases that match TRBD2. The CDR3 consists of 16 residues. Germline loops: CDR1 SGHVS, CDR2 FQNEAQ. The V and J ends lost 2 bases and 4 bases, in that order; junction bases with no gene match: 7. CDR3 amino acids: CASSLRASGDSDTQYF. In nucleotides, the CDR3 is TGTGCCAGCAGCTTAAGGGCTAGCGGGGATTCAGATACGCAGTATTTT.

The chain employs TRBV5-4 and TRBJ2-1, with D possibly being TRBD2 (6 bases). V lost 2 bases and J 0 bases, leaving 15 bases between the germline ends. CDR1 and CDR2 (germline): SGHNT, YYREEE (reference sequence). CDR3 length: 17 amino acids. CDR3 nucleotide sequence: TGTGCCAGCAGCTTATACGGGGGTGACCCCTCCTACAATGAGCAGTTCTTC. It codes for CASSLYGGDPSYNEQFF.

This chain uses TRBV5-1 with TRBJ2-1; 10 positions agree with TRBD2. Germline-derived CDR1 and CDR2 are SGHRS and YFSETQ. This CDR3 has 16 residues. Germline trimming cut 4 bases from V and 8 bases from J; bases unmatched to any gene: 12. The CDR3 DNA follows: TGCGCCAGCAGCCAGACAGCGGGGGGGCAGAAGGATGAGCAGTTCTTC. This sequence encodes CASSQTAGGQKDEQFF.

The chain links TRBV5-4 to TRBJ1-2, with D unresolved. This CDR3 region has 14 residues. Looked up from germline, CDR1 is SGHNT and CDR2 is YYREEE (reference sequence). V was shortened by 0 bases and J by 8 bases, with 14 bases between the two germline ends. The CDR3: CASSLEGDPSGYTF. The CDR3 DNA reads as TGTGCCAGCAGCTTGGAGGGAGACCCTTCAGGCTACACCTTC.

The chain employs TRBV4-1 and TRBJ2-5, with 7 positions matching TRBD2. Germline trimming cut 6 bases from V and 4 bases from J; bases unmatched to any gene: 5. The CDR3 contains 13 residues. Germline V gene sequence: CDR1 MGHRA, CDR2 YSYEKL. The CDR3: CASRSTSAETQYF. CDR3 DNA: TGCGCCAGCAGATCCACTAGCGCAGAGACCCAGTACTTC.

V is TRBV11-3 and J is TRBJ2-2; TRBD1 aligns across 7 bases. V shed 5 bases and J 3 bases; nucleotides not matched to a gene: 6. Germline values: CDR1 SGHNT, CDR2 YENEEA. The CDR3 length is 15 residues. The CDR3 bases are TGTGCCAGCAGCCCTCGAAGGGGGCACACCGGGGAGCTGTTTTTT. Amino acids: CASSPRRGHTGELFF.

This chain joins TRBV19 and TRBJ2-7; 8 bases are a match to TRBD1. Germline CDR1 and CDR2: LNHDA and SQIVND (reference sequence). The CDR3 is 17 residues long. The junction had 16 bases not matched to a gene; V was cut back by 2 bases and J by 7 bases. CDR3 amino acids: CASSIRIVEDRVKEQYF. The CDR3 coding sequence is TGTGCCAGTAGTATAAGAATCGTGGAGGACAGGGTAAAGGAGCAGTACTTC.

The rearrangement links TRBV15 to TRBJ2-4, with D perhaps TRBD2 (7 bases). Germline V gene lookup returns CDR1 LNHNV and CDR2 YYDKDF (reference sequence). The CDR3 loop spans 15 amino acids. Trimming stripped 0 bases from V and 8 bases from J, with 14 bases between. DNA of the CDR3: TGTGCCACCAGCAGAGAACGGCGGGGGCGGGACATTCAGTACTTC. Protein: CATSRERRGRDIQYF.

The rearrangement links TRBV2 to TRBJ1-2; unclear D gene. This CDR3 has 14 residues. V shed 5 bases and J shed 5 bases, with 15 bases lying between them. Per germline, CDR1 SNHLY and CDR2 FYNNEI. CDR3 region: CASSYTGGGYGYTF. The CDR3 nucleotides are TGTGCCAGCAGTTACACCGGCGGTGGATATGGCTACACCTTC.

This chain uses TRBV7-9 with TRBJ2-2; 7 bases align to TRBD2. V lost 2 bases to trimming and J lost 1 base; unmatched junction nucleotides: 7. The germline gives CDR1 SEHNR, CDR2 FQNEAQ (reference sequence). The CDR3 is made up of 17 amino acids. The CDR3 sequence: CASSLSVGGRNTGELFF. CDR3 sequence (DNA): TGTGCCAGCAGCTTATCGGTCGGGGGGAGGAACACCGGGGAGCTGTTTTTT.

The chain combines TRBV7-2 with TRBJ2-6; D possibly corresponds to TRBD2 (6 bases). The germline V gene has CDR1 SGHTA and CDR2 FQGNSA. Trimming took 0 bases from V and 0 from J, leaving 24 bases between them. This CDR3 is 22 amino acids long. This chain's CDR3 is CASSLAPWGELTTSSGANVLTF. The CDR3 DNA follows: TGTGCCAGCAGCTTAGCACCCTGGGGGGAGCTTACCACATCCTCTGGGGCCAACGTCCTGACTTTC.

The chain couples TRBV4-1 to TRBJ1-5; D is unclear. The CDR3 is made up of 15 amino acids. The germline CDR1 and CDR2 sequences are MGHRA and YSYEKL. V lost 1 base, J lost 7 bases, and 14 bases lay in between. CDR3 loop: CASSQVGIGDQPQHF. The CDR3 nucleotides are TGCGCCAGCAGCCAAGTCGGGATCGGTGACCAGCCCCAGCATTTT.

This chain links TRBV4-1 with TRBJ2-7; TRBD1 matches at 7 bases. Trimming at V came to 3 bases and at J to 3 bases, leaving 20 bases not matched to a gene. Germline V gene lookup returns CDR1 MGHRA and CDR2 YSYEKL. This CDR3 comprises 19 residues. In nucleotides, the CDR3 is TGCGCCAGCAGCCAGGCGCTAATAAGACCGGGACAGTCCTTCTACGAGCAGTACTTC. Its translation is CASSQALIRPGQSFYEQYF.

The V gene is TRBV2, the J gene TRBJ1-1, with a weak D call TRBD1 (6 bases). The CDR3 is 12 amino acids. Germline lookup yields CDR1 SNHLY and CDR2 FYNNEI. V lost 7 bases, J lost 10 bases, and 16 bases lay in between. CDR3 in amino acids: CASTPERGLAFF. The CDR3 DNA sequence: TGTGCCAGCACCCCGGAGAGGGGGTTAGCTTTCTTT.

The chain employs TRBV15 and TRBJ2-4, with D perhaps TRBD2 (6 bases). The CDR3 runs to 16 residues. The germline CDR1 and CDR2 sequences are LNHNV and YYDKDF (reference sequence). Trimming removed 1 base at V and 2 bases at J, with 12 bases between. CDR3 nucleotides: TGTGCCACCAGCAGAGCCCGGGGAGGATCCAAAAACATTCAGTACTTC. Amino acid sequence: CATSRARGGSKNIQYF.

V and J are TRBV14 and TRBJ1-2, with 7 bases that match TRBD1. Germline loops: CDR1 SGHDN, CDR2 FVKESK. The CDR3 is 15 amino acids. V shed 4 bases and J 4 bases; nucleotides not matched to a gene: 9. The DNA for the CDR3 is TGTGCCAGCAGCCCTGGGGGCAGGGGGATCTATGGCTACACCTTC. Translated, it gives CASSPGGRGIYGYTF.

The J gene is TRBJ1-2, the V gene TRBV5-1, with D uncertain. The CDR3 is made up of 13 amino acids. Germline CDR1 is SGHRS and CDR2 is YFSETQ. V was cut by 1 base and J by 8 bases, with 12 bases left in between. CDR3 loop: CASSLLEGEGYTF. The CDR3 DNA reads as TGCGCCAGCAGCTTGCTTGAGGGAGAAGGCTACACCTTC. The variable domain in full, with the rest retrieved from reference TRBV5-1 and TRBJ1-2, is KAGVTQTPRYLIKTRGQQVTLSCSPISGHRSVSWYQQTPGQGLQFLFEYFSETQRNKGNFPGRFSGRQFSNSRSEMNVSTLELGDSALYLCASSLLEGEGYTFGSGTRLTVV.

The rearrangement joins TRBV2 to TRBJ2-7, with D unresolved. Deletions cut 7 bases from V and 9 bases from J, with 16 bases between. This CDR3 is built from 12 residues. Germline-derived CDR1 and CDR2 are SNHLY and FYNNEI. The CDR3 loop reads CASMRGPNGQYF. The CDR3 coding sequence is TGTGCCAGCATGCGTGGGCCAAACGGGCAGTACTTC.

This clone was detected only a few times. The V and J genes are TRBV10-1 and TRBJ2-2; a possible D gene is TRBD2 (6 bases). This CDR3 region has 14 residues. CDR1 and CDR2 from the germline V gene are WNHNN and SYGVQD (reference sequence). Trimming took off 10 bases at V and 0 bases at J, with 12 bases between the two ends. CDR3 nucleotides: TGCGCCACCATGGAGGGAGCGAACACCGGGGAGCTGTTTTTT. Its translation: CATMEGANTGELFF.

This sequence joins TRBV6-6 and TRBJ2-1; D is possibly TRBD2 (6 bases). V was cut by 0 bases and J by 9 bases, with 18 bases left in between. The length of the CDR3 is 16 residues. The germline gives CDR1 MNHNY, CDR2 SVGAGI (reference sequence). The CDR3 nucleotides read TGTGCCAGCAGTTACTCGGTCGGGGGAGATTTAGGTGAGCAGTTCTTC. Amino acid sequence: CASSYSVGGDLGEQFF.